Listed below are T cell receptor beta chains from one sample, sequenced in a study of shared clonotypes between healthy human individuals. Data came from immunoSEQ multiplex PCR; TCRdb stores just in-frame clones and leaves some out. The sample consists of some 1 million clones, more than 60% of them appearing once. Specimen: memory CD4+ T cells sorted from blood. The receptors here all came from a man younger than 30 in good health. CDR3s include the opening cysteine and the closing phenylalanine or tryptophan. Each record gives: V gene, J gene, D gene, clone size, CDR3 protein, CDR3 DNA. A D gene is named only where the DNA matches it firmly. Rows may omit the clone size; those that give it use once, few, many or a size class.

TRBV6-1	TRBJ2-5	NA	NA	CASSTGTQETQYF	TGTGCCAGCAGCACAGGGACCCAAGAGACCCAGTACTTC
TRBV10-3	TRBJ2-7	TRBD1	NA	CAISPGQGYNEQYF	TGTGCCATCAGTCCGGGACAGGGATACAACGAGCAGTACTTC
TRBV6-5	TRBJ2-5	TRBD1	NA	CASSTGTGGETQYF	TGTGCCAGCAGCACGGGGACAGGGGGGGAGACCCAGTACTTC
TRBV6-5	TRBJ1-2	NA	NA	CASSRSTVNYGYTF	TGTGCCAGCAGCCGATCGACGGTGAACTATGGCTACACCTTC
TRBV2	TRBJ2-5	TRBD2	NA	CASRGEGQETQYF	TGTGCCAGCAGGGGGGAGGGCCAAGAGACCCAGTACTTC
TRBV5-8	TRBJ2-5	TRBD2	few	CASSLGASGLQETQYF	TGTGCCAGCAGCTTGGGGGCTAGCGGCCTCCAAGAGACCCAGTACTTC
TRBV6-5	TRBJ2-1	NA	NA	CASSYSGNEQFF	TGTGCCAGCAGTTACTCAGGGAATGAGCAGTTCTTC
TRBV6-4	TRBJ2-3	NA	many	CARGESGTDTQYF	TGTGCCAGGGGGGAGTCAGGGACAGATACGCAGTATTTT
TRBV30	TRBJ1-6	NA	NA	CAWSVGSPYNSPLHF	TGTGCCTGGAGTGTGGGGTCGCCCTATAATTCACCCCTCCACTTT
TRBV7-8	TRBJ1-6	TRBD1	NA	CASSTGTGIGSPLHF	TGTGCCAGCAGCACCGGGACAGGGATCGGTTCACCCCTCCACTTT
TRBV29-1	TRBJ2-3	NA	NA	CSVSQGSTDTQYF	TGCAGCGTGAGTCAGGGGAGCACAGATACGCAGTATTTT
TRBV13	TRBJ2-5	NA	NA	CASSIYRAEETQYF	TGTGCCAGCAGCATCTACAGGGCCGAAGAGACCCAGTACTTC
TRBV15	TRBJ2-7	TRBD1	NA	CATSRGGTVSSSYEQYF	TGTGCCACCAGCAGAGGAGGGACAGTGTCAAGCTCCTACGAGCAGTACTTC
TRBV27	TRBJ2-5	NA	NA	CASSPRFQETQYF	TGTGCCAGCAGTCCCAGATTCCAAGAGACCCAGTACTTC
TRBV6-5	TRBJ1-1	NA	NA	CASSQQENTEAFF	TGTGCCAGCAGTCAGCAGGAGAACACTGAAGCTTTCTTT
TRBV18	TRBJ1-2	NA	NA	CASSPPEGANYGYTF	TGTGCCAGCTCACCACCGGAGGGAGCAAACTATGGCTACACCTTC
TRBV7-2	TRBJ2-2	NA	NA	CASSLVQANTGELFF	TGTGCCAGCAGCTTAGTACAGGCGAACACCGGGGAGCTGTTTTTT
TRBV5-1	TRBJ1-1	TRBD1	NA	CASKGQGDYTEAFF	TGCGCCAGCAAAGGACAGGGAGATTACACTGAAGCTTTCTTT
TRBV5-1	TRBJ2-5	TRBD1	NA	CASSLLGTDQETQYF	TGCGCCAGCAGCTTGTTAGGGACAGACCAAGAGACCCAGTACTTC
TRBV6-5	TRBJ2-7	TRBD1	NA	CASRGQGTEQYF	TGTGCCAGCCGGGGACAGGGAACCGAGCAGTACTTC
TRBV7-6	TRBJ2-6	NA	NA	CASSQPHTVLTF	TGTGCCAGCAGCCAGCCCCACACGGTCCTGACTTTC
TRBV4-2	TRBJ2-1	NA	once	CASSPLGESYNEQFF	TGTGCCAGCAGCCCTCTGGGTGAGTCCTACAATGAGCAGTTCTTC
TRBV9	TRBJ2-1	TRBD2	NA	CASSVGEGRAGGQRDEQFF	TGTGCCAGCAGCGTAGGAGAGGGACGAGCGGGGGGCCAGCGGGATGAGCAGTTCTTC
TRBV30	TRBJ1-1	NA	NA	CAWIPYGGANTEAFF	TGTGCCTGGATCCCCTATGGAGGGGCGAACACTGAAGCTTTCTTT